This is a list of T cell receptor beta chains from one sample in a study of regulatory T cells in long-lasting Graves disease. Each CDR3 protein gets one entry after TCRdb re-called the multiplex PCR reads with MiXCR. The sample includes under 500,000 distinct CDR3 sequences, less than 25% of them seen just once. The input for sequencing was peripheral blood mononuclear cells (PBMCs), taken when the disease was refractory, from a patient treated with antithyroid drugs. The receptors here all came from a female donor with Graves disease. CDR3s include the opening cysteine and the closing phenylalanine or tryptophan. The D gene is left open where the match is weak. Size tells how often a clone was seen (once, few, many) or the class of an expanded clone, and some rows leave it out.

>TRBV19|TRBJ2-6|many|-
CASSIGQPGANVLTF
TGTGCCAGTAGTATAGGACAACCAGGGGCCAACGTCCTGACTTTC
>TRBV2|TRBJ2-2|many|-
CASSFDRRSGELFF
TGTGCCAGCAGTTTTGACAGGAGATCCGGGGAGCTGTTTTTT
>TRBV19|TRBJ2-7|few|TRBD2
CASSETSGVIYEQYF
TGTGCCAGTAGTGAGACTAGCGGGGTGATCTACGAGCAGTACTTC
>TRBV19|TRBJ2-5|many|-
CASSPLQGETQYF
TGTGCCAGTAGTCCACTACAGGGCGAGACCCAGTACTTC
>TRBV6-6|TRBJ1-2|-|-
CASSYSAGTKYGNTF
TGTGCCAGCAGTTACTCGGCAGGGACAAAATATGGCAACACCTTC
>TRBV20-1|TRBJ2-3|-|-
CSAPDQTSSTDTQYF
TGCAGTGCCCCTGACCAAACTTCTAGCACAGATACGCAGTATTTT
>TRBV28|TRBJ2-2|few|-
CASNSLNTGELFF
TGTGCCAGCAATTCACTAAACACCGGGGAGCTGTTTTTT
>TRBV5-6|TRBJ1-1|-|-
CASSPDPGTEAFF
TGTGCCAGCAGTCCGGATCCAGGGACTGAAGCTTTCTTT
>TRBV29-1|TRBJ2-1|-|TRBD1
CSVSRTGINEQFF
TGCAGCGTTTCCAGGACAGGCATCAATGAGCAGTTCTTC
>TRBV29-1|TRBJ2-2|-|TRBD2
CSVRWTSGRMNTGELFF
TGCAGCGTTCGCTGGACTAGCGGGAGGATGAACACCGGGGAGCTGTTTTTT
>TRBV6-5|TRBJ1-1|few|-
CASSYMGEAFF
TGTGCCAGCAGTTATATGGGAGAAGCTTTCTTT
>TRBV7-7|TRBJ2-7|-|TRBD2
CASSWGGLVYEQYF
TGTGCTAGCAGCTGGGGGGGACTGGTCTACGAGCAGTACTTC
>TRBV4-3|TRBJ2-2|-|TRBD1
CASSPPATGQTGELFF
TGCGCCAGCAGCCCCCCCGCGACAGGGCAAACCGGGGAGCTGTTTTTT
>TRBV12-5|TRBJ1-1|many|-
CASSNGVNTEAFF
TGTGCTAGTTCGAACGGGGTTAACACTGAAGCTTTCTTT
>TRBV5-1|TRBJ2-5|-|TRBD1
CASSLETGLQETQYF
TGCGCCAGCAGCTTGGAGACAGGGCTGCAAGAGACCCAGTACTTC
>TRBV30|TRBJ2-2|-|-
CAWSPGWGRTGELFF
TGTGCCTGGAGCCCGGGGTGGGGGCGCACCGGGGAGCTGTTTTTT
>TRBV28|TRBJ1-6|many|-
CASSGIAGSPLHF
TGTGCCAGTTCCGGGATAGCCGGTTCACCCCTCCACTTT
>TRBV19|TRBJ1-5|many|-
CASSGSGVGNQPQHF
TGTGCCAGTAGTGGGAGCGGTGTTGGCAATCAGCCCCAGCATTTT
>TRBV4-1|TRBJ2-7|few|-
CASSQGWGVGAKQYF
TGCGCCAGCAGCCAAGGATGGGGGGTAGGAGCGAAGCAGTACTTC
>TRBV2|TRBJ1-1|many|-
CASSEGGVGRKAFF
TGTGCCAGCAGTGAAGGGGGGGTTGGCAGAAAAGCTTTCTTT
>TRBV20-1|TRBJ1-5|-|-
CSAGTTNGQPQHF
TGCAGTGCCGGGACCACAAATGGGCAGCCCCAGCATTTT
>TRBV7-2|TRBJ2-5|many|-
CASSPLGVRETQYF
TGTGCCAGCAGCCCTTTAGGGGTGCGAGAGACCCAGTACTTC
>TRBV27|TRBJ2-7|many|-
CASSFGGTLRREQYF
TGTGCCAGCAGTTTTGGGGGAACTCTAAGGAGGGAGCAGTACTTC
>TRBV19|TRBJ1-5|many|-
CASSWSREGNQPQHF
TGTGCCAGTAGTTGGAGCAGGGAGGGCAATCAGCCCCAGCATTTT
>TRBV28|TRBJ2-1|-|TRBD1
CASSPLGGQGFF
TGTGCCAGCAGCCCCCTGGGGGGACAGGGGTTCTTC
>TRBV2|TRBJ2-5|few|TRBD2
CASRDFKGLAGAETQYF
TGTGCCAGCAGGGATTTTAAGGGACTAGCGGGAGCAGAGACCCAGTACTTC
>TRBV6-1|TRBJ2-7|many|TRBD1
CASLIGTGPYEQYF
TGTGCCAGCTTAATCGGGACAGGACCATACGAGCAGTACTTC
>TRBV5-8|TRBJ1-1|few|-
CASSFTQTTEAFF
TGTGCCAGCAGCTTCACCCAAACAACTGAAGCTTTCTTT
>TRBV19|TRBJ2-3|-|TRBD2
CASSMTSVNTDTQYF
TGTGCCAGTAGTATGACTAGCGTAAACACAGATACGCAGTATTTT
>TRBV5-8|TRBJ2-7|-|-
CASSSPWSRPYEQYF
TGTGCCAGCAGCTCCCCGTGGTCACGTCCCTACGAGCAGTACTTC
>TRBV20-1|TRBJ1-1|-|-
CSAREAGVAEAFF
TGCAGTGCTAGAGAAGCAGGGGTGGCTGAAGCTTTCTTT
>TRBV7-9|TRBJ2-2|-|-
CASSTDSLPNTGELFF
TGTGCCAGCAGCACCGACAGCCTACCGAACACCGGGGAGCTGTTTTTT
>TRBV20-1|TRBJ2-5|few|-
CSATDSSGPTPPYF
TGCAGTGCTACGGACAGCAGCGGGCCCACTCCCCCGTACTTC
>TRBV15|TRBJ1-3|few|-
CATSRDRVSGNTIYF
TGTGCCACCAGCAGAGACAGGGTGTCCGGAAACACCATATATTTT
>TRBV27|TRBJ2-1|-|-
CASSDTREQFF
TGTGCCAGCAGCGATACTCGGGAGCAGTTCTTC
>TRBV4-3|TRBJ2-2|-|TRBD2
CASSQHGTSGRAANTGELFF
TGCGCCAGCAGCCAACACGGGACTAGCGGGAGGGCCGCGAACACCGGGGAGCTGTTTTTT
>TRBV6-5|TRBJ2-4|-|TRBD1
CASSFNTGTGKNIQYF
TGTGCCAGCAGTTTTAACACCGGGACAGGGAAAAACATTCAGTACTTC
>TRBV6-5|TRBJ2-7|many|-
CASSYSPGTVYEQYF
TGTGCCAGCAGTTACTCACCGGGAACGGTCTACGAGCAGTACTTC
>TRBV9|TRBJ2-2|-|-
CASSVAGTKNTGELFF
TGTGCCAGCAGCGTAGCTGGGACAAAAAACACCGGGGAGCTGTTTTTT
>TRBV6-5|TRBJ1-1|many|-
CASSYGGRMTEAFF
TGTGCCAGCAGTTACGGGGGACGGATGACTGAAGCTTTCTTT
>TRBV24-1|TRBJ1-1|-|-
CATSGYWNTEAFF
TGTGCCACCAGTGGCTATTGGAACACTGAAGCTTTCTTT
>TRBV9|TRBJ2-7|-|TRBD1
CASSARQGAYEQYF
TGTGCCAGCAGCGCCAGACAGGGTGCCTACGAGCAGTACTTC
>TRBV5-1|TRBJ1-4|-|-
CASRPDTTYVEKLFF
TGCGCCAGCAGACCGGACACCACCTACGTTGAAAAACTGTTTTTT
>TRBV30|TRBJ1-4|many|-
CAWSTGNEKLFF
TGTGCCTGGAGTACAGGGAATGAAAAACTGTTTTTT
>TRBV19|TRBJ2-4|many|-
CASSLASQGSKSKNIQYF
TGTGCCAGTAGTCTAGCTTCGCAGGGGTCCAAGTCCAAAAACATTCAGTACTTC
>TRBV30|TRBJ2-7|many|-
CAWTQSALSYEQYF
TGTGCCTGGACCCAGTCGGCCCTCTCCTACGAGCAGTACTTC
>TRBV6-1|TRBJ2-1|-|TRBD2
CASSPPSGTRNNEQFF
TGTGCCAGCAGTCCCCCTTCCGGGACTAGAAACAATGAGCAGTTCTTC
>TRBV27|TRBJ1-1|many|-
CASSLRSANTEAFF
TGTGCCAGCAGTTTGCGTTCTGCGAACACTGAAGCTTTCTTT
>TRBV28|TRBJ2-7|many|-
CASSPRDWFYEQYF
TGTGCCAGCAGTCCTAGGGACTGGTTCTACGAGCAGTACTTC
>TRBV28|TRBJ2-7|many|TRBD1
CASSSSGDRIYEQYF
TGTGCCAGCAGTTCCTCCGGGGACAGGATTTACGAGCAGTACTTC
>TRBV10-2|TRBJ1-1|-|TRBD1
CASSWERQGGTEAFF
TGCGCCAGCAGCTGGGAACGGCAGGGGGGCACTGAAGCTTTCTTT
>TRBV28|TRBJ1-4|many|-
CASRIAGGGEKLFF
TGTGCCAGCAGAATTGCCGGGGGGGGTGAAAAACTGTTTTTT
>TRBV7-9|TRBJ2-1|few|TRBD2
CASSPGLAAGEQFF
TGTGCCAGCAGCCCCGGACTAGCTGCAGGTGAGCAGTTCTTC
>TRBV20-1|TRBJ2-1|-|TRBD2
CSARENWDYYEQFF
TGCAGTGCTAGAGAGAATTGGGACTACTACGAGCAGTTCTTC
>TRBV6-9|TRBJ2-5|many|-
CASSYVNRGTQYF
TGTGCCAGCAGTTACGTAAACCGGGGGACCCAGTACTTC
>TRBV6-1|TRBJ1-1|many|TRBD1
CASSTLQGGTEAFF
TGTGCCAGCAGTACGCTACAGGGGGGAACTGAAGCTTTCTTT
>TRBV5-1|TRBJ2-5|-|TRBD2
CASSLAGLAGRETQYF
TGCGCCAGCAGCTTGGCGGGACTAGCGGGACGAGAGACCCAGTACTTC